In its sample, the clone carrying this TCR beta chain was seen a few times. No antigen is known for it. The CDR3 runs to 16 residues. J was trimmed by 4 bases and V by 0 bases; bases with no gene match: 6. CDR1 and CDR2 from the germline V gene are DFQATT and SNEGSKA (reference sequence). Each CDR3 protein is one row after TCRdb ran MiXCR on the reads. This sample has 700,000 to 900,000 distinct CDR3 sequences, with under 35% found just once. The sample belongs to a study of T cell repertoires in cytomegalovirus infection. Overall study context: Alongside well-studied HLA-B-restricted CMV epitopes, recently identified HLA-C-restricted CMV epitopes were also used. Both CMV infection and a matching HLA type were indicated by public TCR beta signatures.

Points from the study as a whole: CMV carriers with the relevant HLA were identified by cumulative public TCR beta family frequency.

The sample consisted of cultured CD8+ T cells from PBMCs, taken from culture after CMV antigen stimulation. The chain uses TRBV20-1 and TRBJ2-2, with 9 positions matching TRBD2. The clonotype comes from a human donor in good health (CMV status not recorded). Some clones in this sample may be carry-over from other donors' samples. CDR3 amino acids: CSARDRSGGLTGELFF. CDR3 nucleotide sequence: TGCAGTGCTAGAGATCGAAGCGGGGGGCTCACCGGGGAGCTGTTTTTT.